What follows are 6 T cell receptor beta chains derived from one specimen sequenced in a study of Ad26.COV2.S vaccination and SARS-CoV-2 variants. The sample's treatment: roughly 20 received Ad26.COV2.S at low or high dose, single or two shots; about 5 received placebo; per-sample allocation not given. The samples date from day 63 after the first vaccine or placebo injection. TCRdb's copy holds only in-frame clones and misses some; the assay was immunoSEQ multiplex PCR. The table records some 270,000 clones, approximately 88% of them present only once. The sample here was peripheral blood, taken in a trial of Ad26.COV2.S vaccine versus placebo. The origin of the receptors is a person between 18 and 65 years old who received the Ad26.COV2.S COVID-19 vaccine or a placebo.

The chain links TRBV2 to TRBJ2-5, with TRBD1 matching over 11 bases. With V trimmed by 5 bases and J by 5 bases, 7 bases remained unmatched. CDR3 size: 15 residues. The germline gives CDR1 SNHLY, CDR2 FYNNEI. CDR3 sequence: CASSRTGGDLETQYF. CDR3 DNA sequence: TGTGCCAGCAGTCGGACAGGGGGCGATTTGGAGACCCAGTACTTC.

The V and J genes are TRBV4-1 and TRBJ2-1, with D tentatively TRBD2 (5 bases). With 3 bases removed from V and 7 bases from J, the gap between germline ends came to 13 bases. The germline gives CDR1 MGHRA, CDR2 YSYEKL. CDR3 length equals 14 residues. The CDR3 is CASSHPVRRNEQFF. CDR3 bases: TGCGCCAGCAGCCACCCGGTCCGGAGGAATGAGCAGTTCTTC.

The rearrangement links TRBV18 to TRBJ1-5, with D hard to call. This CDR3 spans 15 amino acids. The ends were cut back, 2 bases at V and 2 bases at J, with 10 bases in the middle. Germline CDR1 KGHSH, CDR2 LQKENI. CDR3 sequence: CASSPSGRRNQPQHF. CDR3 nucleotides: TGTGCCAGCTCACCAAGCGGGCGTCGCAATCAGCCCCAGCATTTT.

The genes are TRBV6-5 and TRBJ2-1; 7 nucleotides line up with TRBD2. Trimming removed 10 bases from V and 8 bases from J; junction bases left unmatched: 17. This CDR3 is built from 15 residues. CDR1 is MNHEY, CDR2 SVGAGI, per germline. CDR3 coding DNA: TGTGCCATGCCCCCGGAGTGGGAGGGTTGCGATGAGCAGTTCTTC. Amino acids: CAMPPEWEGCDEQFF.

V usage is TRBV29-1 and J usage is TRBJ2-7; D may be TRBD1 (7 bases). CDR3 size: 13 residues. V was trimmed by 7 bases and J by 0 bases, leaving 13 bases between them. CDR1 and CDR2 from the germline V gene are SQVTM and ANQGSEA. The CDR3 DNA is TGCAGCGGGCGGGACAGATTCTCCTACGAGCAGTACGTC. It codes for CSGRDRFSYEQYV.

V usage is TRBV6-4 and J usage is TRBJ1-1, with a possible D match to TRBD1 (6 bases). The CDR3 contains 15 residues. Germline V CDR1 and CDR2: MRHNA, SNTAGT. V was trimmed by 6 bases and J by 1 base, leaving 15 bases between them. This CDR3 reads CASRDQARGNTEAFF. CDR3 in DNA: TGTGCCAGCAGAGATCAAGCCAGGGGGAACACTGAAGCTTTCTTT.